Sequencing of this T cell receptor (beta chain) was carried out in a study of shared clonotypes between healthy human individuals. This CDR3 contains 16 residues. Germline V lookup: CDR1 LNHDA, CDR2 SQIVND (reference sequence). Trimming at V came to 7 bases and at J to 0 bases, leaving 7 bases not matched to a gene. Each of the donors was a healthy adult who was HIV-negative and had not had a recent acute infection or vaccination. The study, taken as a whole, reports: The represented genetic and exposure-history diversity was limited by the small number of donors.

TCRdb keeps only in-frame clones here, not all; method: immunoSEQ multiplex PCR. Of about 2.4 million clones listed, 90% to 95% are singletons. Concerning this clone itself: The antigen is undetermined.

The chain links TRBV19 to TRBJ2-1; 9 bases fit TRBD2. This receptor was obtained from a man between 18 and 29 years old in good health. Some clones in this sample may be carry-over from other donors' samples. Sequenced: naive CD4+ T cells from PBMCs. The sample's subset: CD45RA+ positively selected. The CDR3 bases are TGTGCCAGTACCTTTAGCGGGAGCCACTCCTACAATGAGCAGTTCTTC. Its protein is CASTFSGSHSYNEQFF. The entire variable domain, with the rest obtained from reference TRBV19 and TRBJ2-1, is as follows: DGGITQSPKYLFRKEGQNVTLSCEQNLNHDAMYWYRQDPGQGLRLIYYSQIVNDFQKGDIAEGYSVSREKKESFPLTVTSAQKNPTAFYLCASTFSGSHSYNEQFFGPGTRLTVL.